A single sample gave rise to the 15 T cell receptor beta chains below, sequenced in a study of shared clonotypes between healthy human individuals. Assay used: immunoSEQ multiplex PCR; TCRdb lists only in-frame clones, some missing. The sample has over a million clones, around 97% seen once. The sample taken for sequencing was naive CD4+ T cells sorted from blood. Subset defined: CD45RA+ positively selected. The source of these receptors is a young man in good health.

The chain recombines TRBV9 with TRBJ2-2; 8 bases align to TRBD1. The V gene end was trimmed by 2 bases and the J gene end by 6 bases; junction bases not matched to a gene: 6. The CDR3 is 15 residues long. Germline V gene sequence: CDR1 SGDLS, CDR2 YYNGEE. CDR3 protein: CASSVTDRVPGELFF. In nucleotides, the CDR3 is TGTGCCAGCAGCGTTACGGACAGGGTACCCGGGGAGCTGTTTTTT.

On this clone: Other DNA sequences in the same sample also yield this CDR3. The chain employs TRBV5-1 and TRBJ1-4; TRBD1 matches 7 bases. The ends lost 4 bases at V and 4 bases at J; junction bases unmatched: 4. The CDR3 is 14 residues long. The germline CDR1 and CDR2 sequences are SGHRS and YFSETQ. The CDR3 loop reads CASSLGTDNEKLFF. CDR3 sequence (DNA): TGCGCCAGCAGCCTCGGGACAGATAATGAAAAACTGTTTTTT.

The J gene is TRBJ2-7, the V gene TRBV27; D is perhaps TRBD1 or TRBD2 (5 bases each). Germline-derived CDR1 and CDR2 are MNHEY and SMNVEV (reference sequence). Between the trimmed V and J ends, which lost 6 bases and 2 bases, there was a span of 20 bases. This CDR3 has 16 amino acids. The CDR3 loop is CASRPLGTALPYEQYF. The CDR3 nucleotides are TGTGCCAGCAGGCCGCTTGGGACCGCACTCCCCTACGAGCAGTACTTC.

The V and J genes are TRBV5-4 and TRBJ2-3; D possibly corresponds to TRBD1 (6 bases). This CDR3 is 17 amino acids long. CDR1 and CDR2 (germline): SGHNT, YYREEE (reference sequence). The V end was cut by 0 bases, the J end by 0 bases, with 14 bases between. CDR3 protein: CASSLGDGGPSTDTQYF. The CDR3 bases are TGTGCCAGCAGCTTGGGGGATGGGGGCCCTAGCACAGATACGCAGTATTTT.

CDR3 residues: CASSTILWTGIGQPQHF. The CDR3 coding sequence is TGTGCCAGTAGTACCATACTCTGGACGGGAATTGGGCAGCCCCAGCATTTT. This rearrangement joins TRBV19 to TRBJ1-5, with unresolved D. Germline assignment: CDR1 LNHDA and CDR2 SQIVND (reference sequence). This CDR3 spans 17 amino acids. V was trimmed by 4 bases and J by 7 bases, leaving 23 bases between them. Complete variable domain (other parts from reference TRBV19 and TRBJ1-5): DGGITQSPKYLFRKEGQNVTLSCEQNLNHDAMYWYRQDPGQGLRLIYYSQIVNDFQKGDIAEGYSVSREKKESFPLTVTSAQKNPTAFYLCASSTILWTGIGQPQHFGDGTRLSIL.

The gene calls are TRBV5-5 and TRBJ2-7; possibly TRBD1 for D (5 bases). The CDR3 extends over 12 amino acids. V lost 3 bases and J 3 bases, leaving 7 bases between the germline ends. Looked up from germline, CDR1 is SGHKS and CDR2 is YYEKEE (reference sequence). This CDR3 is CASSYDSYEQYF. CDR3 nucleotide sequence: TGTGCCAGCAGCTACGACAGCTACGAGCAGTACTTC.

The chain links TRBV7-8 to TRBJ2-2, with TRBD2 matching over 14 bases. V gave up 4 bases and J gave up 6 bases; unmatched junction bases: 4. There are 16 residues in the CDR3. CDR1 and CDR2 from the germline V gene are SGHVS and FQNEAQ. The CDR3 loop is CASSSLGLAGAGELFF. The CDR3 region has the DNA TGTGCCAGCAGCTCATTGGGACTAGCGGGAGCCGGGGAGCTGTTTTTT.

The rearrangement links TRBV5-5 to TRBJ2-1, with 9 bases that match TRBD2. The CDR3 consists of 18 residues. V trimming: 3 bases; J trimming: 3 bases; junction bases outside the gene matches: 13. Per the germline V gene, CDR1 is SGHKS and CDR2 is YYEKEE (reference sequence). CDR3 nucleotides: TGTGCCAGCAGCTCCCGGACATTTGCGGGAGGGAACTACAATGAGCAGTTCTTC. Translation gives CASSSRTFAGGNYNEQFF.

V gene TRBV2 combines with J gene TRBJ2-7, with a tentative D call TRBD2 (6 bases). Germline V gene sequence: CDR1 SNHLY, CDR2 FYNNEI. V dropped 2 bases and J dropped 0 bases, with 8 bases sitting between them. The CDR3 consists of 14 residues. DNA for the CDR3: TGTGCCAGCAGTGAAAGGACTACCTCCTACGAGCAGTACTTC. The encoded protein is CASSERTTSYEQYF.

This chain links TRBV7-8 with TRBJ2-7; D is possibly TRBD1 (5 bases). The germline V and J ends were trimmed by 0 bases and 2 bases, with 17 bases remaining between them. There are 17 residues in the CDR3. In germline, CDR1 is SGHVS, CDR2 FQNEAQ. In DNA, the CDR3 is TGTGCCAGCAGCTTAGCGACCCCAGGGCCTATTACCTACGAGCAGTACTTC. This encodes CASSLATPGPITYEQYF.

The V gene is TRBV7-9, the J gene TRBJ2-1, with 9 bases that match TRBD1. Germline V gene lookup returns CDR1 SEHNR and CDR2 FQNEAQ (reference sequence). This CDR3 spans 15 amino acids. The trim removed 3 bases at V and 2 bases at J, leaving 2 bases unmatched. CDR3 bases: TGTGCCAGCAGCTTCCGGACAGGGGCCTACAATGAGCAGTTCTTC. Protein: CASSFRTGAYNEQFF.

The chain carries TRBV9 and TRBJ2-6; D is uncertain. This CDR3 has 14 amino acids. The germline CDR1 and CDR2 sequences are SGDLS and YYNGEE. Deletions cut 3 bases from V and 0 bases from J, with 4 bases between. The CDR3 protein is CASSAHSGANVLTF. In DNA form, the CDR3 reads TGTGCCAGCAGCGCCCACTCTGGGGCCAACGTCCTGACTTTC.

J is TRBJ2-7 and V is TRBV5-1; 8 bases are shared with TRBD2. CDR1 and CDR2 from the germline V gene are SGHRS and YFSETQ. Trimming cost V 3 bases and J 3 bases; bases outside gene matches: 2. The CDR3 has 13 residues. The CDR3 loop is CASSYGRDYEQYF. The CDR3 DNA sequence: TGCGCCAGCAGCTACGGGAGGGACTACGAGCAGTACTTC. The complete variable domain, with remaining parts taken from reference TRBV5-1 and TRBJ2-7, reads KAGVTQTPRYLIKTRGQQVTLSCSPISGHRSVSWYQQTPGQGLQFLFEYFSETQRNKGNFPGRFSGRQFSNSRSEMNVSTLELGDSALYLCASSYGRDYEQYFGPGTRLTVT.

The chain uses TRBV28 and TRBJ2-7; 10 bases are a match to TRBD2. The CDR3 spans 14 residues. CDR1 is MDHEN, CDR2 SYDVKM, per germline. The V and J ends lost 5 bases and 3 bases, in that order; junction bases with no gene match: 4. CDR3 sequence reads: CASSPRTSGYEQYF. CDR3 DNA sequence: TGTGCCAGCAGTCCGAGGACTAGCGGCTACGAGCAGTACTTC. Drawing the rest from reference TRBV28 and TRBJ2-7, the complete variable domain is DVKVTQSSRYLVKRTGEKVFLECVQDMDHENMFWYRQDPGLGLRLIYFSYDVKMKEKGDIPEGYSVSREKKERFSLILESASTNQTSMYLCASSPRTSGYEQYFGPGTRLTVT.

The chain combines TRBV5-1 with TRBJ2-5, with D unresolved. The CDR3 totals 14 residues. The V end was cut by 0 bases, the J end by 5 bases, with 11 bases between. Germline loops: CDR1 SGHRS, CDR2 YFSETQ. Written as DNA, the CDR3 is TGCGCCAGCAGCTTGGGTGAAGGAGAGGAGACCCAGTACTTC. It yields the protein CASSLGEGEETQYF.